The sequence of this T cell receptor beta chain was determined in a study of HIV-infected children after antiretroviral therapy interruption. Study at large: Interruption group median age around 10 years; continuous group about 8 years. Weeks 0, 12, interruption end (24 or 48), and about 3 years post-study gave interruption-arm samples.

Germline-derived CDR1 and CDR2 are SGHVS and FNYEAQ. V was clipped by 4 bases and J by 0 bases; unmatched bases: 8. CDR3 length equals 17 residues. This clonotype was recorded many times. RNA-based 3' RACE libraries used unique molecular identifiers. A single record per CDR3 protein comes from TCRdb applying MiXCR to the 3' RACE reads. The repertoire holds about 89,000 distinct CDR3 sequences, with approximately 6.9% as singletons. Treatment: PENTA 11 planned treatment interruption arm or continuous ART arm. This chain connects TRBV7-6 to TRBJ2-2; the match to TRBD1 covers 7 bases. The sequences come from CD45RA+ CD4+ T cells from PBMCs, pooled from several time points, collected from a donor given antiretroviral therapy, either interrupted or continuous. The subset here: naive CD4+ CD45RA+ CD45RO- T cells. This clonotype originated in a pool of human donors with HIV. The CDR3 nucleotides are TGTGCCAGCAGCTCCTCCGGGACAGCCTCGAACACCGGGGAGCTGTTTTTT. Translation: CASSSSGTASNTGELFF.